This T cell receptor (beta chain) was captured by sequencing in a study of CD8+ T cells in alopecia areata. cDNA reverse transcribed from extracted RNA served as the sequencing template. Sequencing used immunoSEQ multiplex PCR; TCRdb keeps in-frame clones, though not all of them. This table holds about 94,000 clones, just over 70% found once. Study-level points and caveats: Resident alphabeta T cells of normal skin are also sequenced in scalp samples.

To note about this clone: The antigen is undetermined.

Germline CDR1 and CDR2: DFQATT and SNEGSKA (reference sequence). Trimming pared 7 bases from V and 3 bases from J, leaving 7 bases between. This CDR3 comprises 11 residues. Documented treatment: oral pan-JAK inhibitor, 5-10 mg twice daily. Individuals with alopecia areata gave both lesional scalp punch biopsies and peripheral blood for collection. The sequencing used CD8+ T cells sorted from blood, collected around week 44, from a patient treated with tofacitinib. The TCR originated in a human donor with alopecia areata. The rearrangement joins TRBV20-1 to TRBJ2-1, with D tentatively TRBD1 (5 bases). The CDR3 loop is CSVDSYNEQFF. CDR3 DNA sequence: TGCAGTGTCGACAGCTACAATGAGCAGTTCTTC.